These T cell receptor beta chains were read from a single sample in a study of T cells in Graves' hyperthyroidism and ophthalmopathy. One entry per CDR3 protein results from TCRdb running MiXCR on the multiplex PCR reads. This table holds fewer than 750,000 distinct CDR3 sequences, approximately 15% found once. Sequenced material: blood. The receptors here all came from a woman between 45 and 65 years old with Graves' ophthalmopathy. CDR3s include the opening cysteine and the closing phenylalanine or tryptophan. Each record gives: J gene, V gene, CDR3 protein.

TRBJ2-1 | TRBV4-3 | CASSQRVASGSQSSYNEQFF
TRBJ2-2 | TRBV7-9 | CASSLVRGHTGELFF
TRBJ1-5 | TRBV12-3/TRBV12-4 | CASSLAPEGDYQPQHF
TRBJ1-1 | TRBV6-1 | CASSRTGGRTEAFF
TRBJ2-2 | TRBV9 | CASSVASGSATGELFF
TRBJ2-3 | TRBV20-1 | CSALGVVGLAADTQYF
TRBJ2-2 | TRBV7-9 | CASSSHPGLTITGELFF
TRBJ2-3 | TRBV12-3/TRBV12-4 | CASSLVGQALSTDTQYF
TRBJ1-1 | TRBV2 | CAITQGNTEAFF
TRBJ2-7 | TRBV19 | CASSIAGQKSSYEQYF
TRBJ2-2 | TRBV6-1 | CASSPQGVATGELFF
TRBJ2-2 | TRBV14 | CASSPRTSIPTGELFF
TRBJ2-6 | TRBV6-1 | CASPGQGAGGANVLTF
TRBJ1-1 | TRBV7-2 | CASSPGPHKYEAFF
TRBJ2-1 | TRBV29-1 | CSVDLGFYNEQFF
TRBJ2-1 | TRBV5-5 | CASSLAGTGGNEQFF
TRBJ2-5 | TRBV9 | CASSVTSGRETQYF
TRBJ2-7 | TRBV6-2/TRBV6-3 | CASRPTGVRGYEQYF
TRBJ2-1 | TRBV10-3 | CAIKSSGPNEQFF
TRBJ1-5 | TRBV6-1 | CASSDGQGGRQPQHF
TRBJ1-1 | TRBV30 | CAWNGGGRVAFF
TRBJ2-7 | TRBV19 | CASSSGPASSYEQYF
TRBJ2-7 | TRBV6-1 | CASSSLGEGGPSRDEQYF
TRBJ2-7 | TRBV6-2/TRBV6-3 | CASTYGTGYYEQYF
TRBJ2-3 | TRBV27 | CASSLIWTDTQYF
TRBJ1-1 | TRBV7-9 | CASSLSEAFF
TRBJ2-5 | TRBV7-2 | CASSRRGRLAVLQETQYF
TRBJ1-2 | TRBV30 | CAWSPVTSNYGYTF
TRBJ2-3 | TRBV20-1 | CSASGLAALRDTQYF
TRBJ2-1 | TRBV20-1 | CSALGDRGEGSYNEQFF
TRBJ1-4 | TRBV18 | CASSQGPEKLFF
TRBJ1-1 | TRBV19 | CASSRQIMNTEAFF
TRBJ2-5 | TRBV12-5 | CASGTPGGRETQYF
TRBJ2-1 | TRBV24-1 | CATSGGDSYNEQFF
TRBJ2-3 | TRBV7-3 | CASSSTGATDTQYF
TRBJ1-5 | TRBV27 | CASSLFSRGGSNQPQHF
TRBJ2-5 | TRBV4-1 | CASSQDLAAAMETQYF
TRBJ2-3 | TRBV11-1 | CASSPIGGQGATDTQYF
TRBJ2-3 | TRBV27 | CASSLRGLRSVTDTQYF
TRBJ2-1 | TRBV12-3/TRBV12-4 | CASSLISGLAVLEQFF
TRBJ2-5 | TRBV9 | CASSVSGTWGETQYF
TRBJ1-3 | TRBV20-1 | CSASVGYRSGNTIYF
TRBJ2-6 | TRBV7-3 | CASSSLGFSYSGANVLTF
TRBJ2-5 | TRBV7-2 | CASSPRGLAEETQYF
TRBJ1-4 | TRBV19 | CASSQFGVTGEKLFF
TRBJ1-1 | TRBV5-1 | CASSHRGVTEAFF
TRBJ2-3 | TRBV7-9 | CASSFIPGGQRDSTDTQYF
TRBJ2-7 | TRBV5-1 | CASRRNRGSSYEQYF
TRBJ2-7 | TRBV18 | CASSPPSGSRNEQYF
TRBJ1-6 | TRBV18 | CASSQGQGGSPLHF
TRBJ1-2 | TRBV14 | CASSQGLPGEGYTF
TRBJ2-1 | TRBV5-1 | CASSLGVVEEQFF
TRBJ2-7 | TRBV29-1 | CSVVKGDSYEQYF
TRBJ2-1 | TRBV6-1 | CASSDWTSGSLEQFF
TRBJ2-7 | TRBV28 | CASSLVVAGGPVYEQYF
TRBJ2-5 | TRBV6-5 | CASSYSLTGSQETQYF
TRBJ2-7 | TRBV12-3/TRBV12-4 | CASSFFLADTVSYEQYF
TRBJ2-1 | TRBV30 | CAWSPEDYSYNEQFF
TRBJ2-1 | TRBV2 | CASIFETSGDEFF
TRBJ2-1 | TRBV28 | CASSLSPRDRVHNEQFF